These T cell receptor beta chains were read from a single sample in a study of cytomegalovirus exposure and HLA in healthy donors. The method was immunoSEQ multiplex PCR; TCRdb's version includes in-frame clones alone and lacks a portion of them. This sample yields 150,000 to 200,000 clones, of which more than 70% are seen a single time; 10% to 13% belongs to the top ten. Specimen: PBMCs. These receptors originate from a man under 40 in good health and CMV-seropositive. CDR3s include the opening cysteine and the closing phenylalanine or tryptophan. The D gene is left open where the match is weak. Expanded clones are given a class, and other clones once, few, many or no size at all.

d_call	v_call	j_call	clone_size	cdr3_aa	cdr3_nt
TRBD1	TRBV7-2	TRBJ1-1	few	CASSKQGARTEAFF	TGTGCCAGCAGTAAACAGGGGGCGCGCACTGAAGCTTTCTTT
NA	TRBV5-1	TRBJ2-2	NA	CASSLTNTGELFF	TGCGCCAGCAGCTTGACAAACACCGGGGAGCTGTTTTTT
NA	TRBV7-2	TRBJ1-2	NA	CASSPRGRSYGYTF	TGTGCCAGCAGCCCCAGGGGACGGTCTTATGGCTACACCTTC
NA	TRBV11-2	TRBJ2-5	NA	CASSSRLETQYF	TGTGCCAGCAGCTCCCGTTTGGAGACCCAGTACTTC
NA	TRBV9	TRBJ1-5	NA	CASSVGDSNQPQHF	TGTGCCAGCAGCGTAGGAGATAGCAATCAGCCCCAGCATTTT
NA	TRBV5-1	TRBJ1-2	NA	CASSLELGKGYTF	TGCGCCAGCAGCTTGGAACTCGGGAAAGGCTACACCTTC
TRBD1	TRBV7-8	TRBJ1-1	NA	CASSLVWGTENTEAFF	TGTGCCAGCAGCTTAGTATGGGGGACAGAAAACACTGAAGCTTTCTTT
NA	TRBV30	TRBJ1-2	few	CAWSVQGMNGYTF	TGTGCCTGGAGTGTACAGGGAATGAATGGCTACACCTTC
NA	TRBV5-6	TRBJ2-5	once	CASSLVAGALLQETQYF	TGTGCCAGCAGCTTGGTAGCAGGGGCGCTTCTACAAGAGACCCAGTACTTC
TRBD2	TRBV4-2	TRBJ2-1	NA	CASSQESGGYNEQFF	TGTGCCAGCAGCCAAGAATCGGGAGGGTACAATGAGCAGTTCTTC
NA	TRBV18	TRBJ1-1	NA	CASSGTGDTEAFF	TGTGCCAGCTCGGGGACTGGAGACACTGAAGCTTTCTTT
TRBD2	TRBV4-3	TRBJ2-1	NA	CASSQDLPGTSGYNEQFF	TGCGCCAGCAGCCAAGATCTACCCGGGACTAGCGGATACAATGAGCAGTTCTTC
NA	TRBV30	TRBJ1-5	NA	CAWSYSYSNQPQHF	TGTGCCTGGAGTTACAGTTATAGCAATCAGCCCCAGCATTTT
NA	TRBV12-2	TRBJ1-5	once	CASRPPDRVNQPQHF	TGTGCAAGTCGCCCCCCGGACAGGGTCAATCAGCCCCAGCATTTT
NA	TRBV13	TRBJ1-2	NA	CASSREIDYTF	TGTGCCAGCAGTAGAGAAATAGACTACACCTTC
TRBD1	TRBV28	TRBJ1-4	once	CASSYFRGTVNEKLFF	TGTGCCAGCAGTTACTTTCGGGGGACAGTCAATGAAAAACTGTTTTTT
NA	TRBV7-6	TRBJ2-1	few	CASSLLPFGQRSNEQFF	TGTGCCAGCAGCTTACTACCCTTTGGACAGCGCTCCAATGAGCAGTTCTTC
TRBD1	TRBV18	TRBJ2-5	once	CASSLTGGEGGTQYF	TGTGCCAGCTCGCTGACAGGGGGGGAAGGAGGGACCCAGTACTTC
NA	TRBV9	TRBJ1-5	NA	CASSQGTFNQPQHF	TGTGCCAGCAGTCAGGGAACATTCAATCAGCCCCAGCATTTT
NA	TRBV7-8	TRBJ2-5	NA	CASSPPRRLGKTQYF	TGTGCCAGCAGTCCCCCGCGCCGCCTCGGGAAGACCCAGTACTTC
TRBD1	TRBV29-1	TRBJ2-5	NA	CSVEDQTRDSQETQYF	TGCAGCGTTGAAGACCAGACAAGGGACAGCCAAGAGACCCAGTACTTC
TRBD2	TRBV28	TRBJ2-7	NA	CASTFSGRNHEQYF	TGTGCCAGCACCTTCAGCGGGAGAAACCACGAGCAGTACTTC
TRBD1	TRBV6-5	TRBJ1-1	NA	CASSFDRVTNTEAFF	TGTGCCAGCAGTTTCGACAGGGTCACGAACACTGAAGCTTTCTTT
NA	TRBV21-1	TRBJ2-7	NA	CASPYYEQYF	TGTGCCAGCCCCTACTACGAGCAGTACTTC
TRBD1	TRBV10-3	TRBJ2-1	NA	CAISEQGTYNEQFF	TGTGCCATCAGTGAACAGGGGACCTACAATGAGCAGTTCTTC
TRBD1	TRBV27	TRBJ1-5	NA	CASSTLRQGVVYQPQHF	TGTGCCAGCAGTACGCTCCGACAGGGGGTGGTTTATCAGCCCCAGCATTTT
TRBD1	TRBV19	TRBJ1-5	NA	CASRDRGGQLPQHF	TGTGCCAGTAGGGACAGGGGGGGACAGTTACCCCAGCATTTT
NA	TRBV6-9	TRBJ2-6	once	CASSYANHRSGANVLTF	TGTGCCAGCAGTTATGCCAACCACAGGTCAGGGGCCAACGTCCTGACTTTC
NA	TRBV30	TRBJ1-2	NA	CAWSVGEVGHGYTF	TGTGCCTGGAGTGTAGGGGAGGTGGGCCATGGCTACACCTTC
TRBD1	TRBV9	TRBJ2-2	NA	CASSGRQGDTGELFF	TGTGCCAGCAGCGGCCGACAGGGGGACACCGGGGAGCTGTTTTTT
TRBD1	TRBV6-5	TRBJ2-7	NA	CASSYGGQASYEQYF	TGTGCCAGCAGTTACGGAGGACAGGCCTCCTACGAGCAGTACTTC
TRBD1	TRBV27	TRBJ2-5	NA	CASSRQGRGQETQYF	TGTGCCAGCAGTAGACAGGGAAGAGGGCAAGAGACCCAGTACTTC
NA	TRBV11-3	TRBJ2-3	NA	CASSLDSSRRTQYF	TGTGCCAGCAGCTTAGATTCCAGCCGGAGGACGCAGTATTTT
NA	TRBV7-9	TRBJ2-7	NA	CASSFPKVSRAPYEQYF	TGTGCCAGCAGCTTCCCGAAGGTATCCAGGGCCCCCTACGAGCAGTACTTC
NA	TRBV6-1	TRBJ1-4	once	CASSGPKGTRINEKLFF	TGTGCCAGCAGTGGACCTAAGGGGACAAGGATTAATGAAAAACTGTTTTTT
TRBD1	TRBV29-1	TRBJ2-1	NA	CSVAGTGYNEQFF	TGCAGCGTTGCCGGGACAGGCTACAATGAGCAGTTCTTC
TRBD2	TRBV13	TRBJ2-1	NA	CASRSSGGGLEQFF	TGTGCCAGCAGGTCTAGCGGGGGGGGCCTTGAGCAGTTCTTC
TRBD1	TRBV29-1	TRBJ2-1	NA	CSVDGTGGLDEQFF	TGCAGCGTTGATGGGACAGGGGGACTCGATGAGCAGTTCTTC
TRBD2	TRBV13	TRBJ2-1	NA	CASSLGWRGGSYNEQFF	TGTGCCAGCAGCTTAGGTTGGCGGGGGGGCTCCTACAATGAGCAGTTCTTC
TRBD2	TRBV4-3	TRBJ2-3	few	CASSQASGVTDTQYF	TGCGCCAGCAGCCAAGCCAGCGGGGTAACAGATACGCAGTATTTT
TRBD2	TRBV2	TRBJ2-3	many	CASSEARRGTSDTQYF	TGTGCCAGCAGTGAAGCCCGGCGGGGGACGTCAGATACGCAGTATTTT
NA	TRBV5-5	TRBJ2-7	NA	CASSLLRTSYEQYF	TGTGCCAGCAGCTTGCTCCGGACATCTTACGAGCAGTACTTC
NA	TRBV4-1	TRBJ1-4	few	CASSQDRSIGKLFF	TGCGCCAGCAGCCAAGACAGGTCCATAGGAAAACTGTTTTTT
NA	TRBV27	TRBJ2-7	NA	CASILGYEQYF	TGTGCCAGCATCCTAGGATACGAGCAGTACTTC
NA	TRBV2	TRBJ1-1	NA	CASIDRVGAEAFF	TGTGCCAGCATCGATCGGGTCGGGGCTGAAGCTTTCTTT
TRBD2	TRBV7-3	TRBJ2-5	NA	CASSSRRASGQETQYF	TGTGCCAGCAGCTCTAGGAGGGCTAGCGGACAAGAGACCCAGTACTTC
NA	TRBV5-1	TRBJ2-5	NA	CASSPQGQETQYF	TGCGCCAGCAGCCCCCAGGGACAAGAGACCCAGTACTTC
NA	TRBV4-1	TRBJ2-2	NA	CASSQVWRGLPGELFF	TGCGCCAGCAGCCAAGTATGGCGGGGGCTACCGGGGGAGCTGTTTTTT
TRBD1	TRBV2	TRBJ2-7	NA	CASNERTGGSYEQYF	TGTGCCAGCAATGAGAGGACAGGGGGTTCCTACGAGCAGTACTTC
NA	TRBV30	TRBJ1-4	NA	CAWTGGEKLFF	TGTGCCTGGACAGGAGGAGAAAAACTGTTTTTT
NA	TRBV5-6	TRBJ1-1	NA	CASSQNPTEPMNTEAFF	TGTGCCAGCAGCCAAAACCCGACAGAGCCGATGAACACTGAAGCTTTCTTT
NA	TRBV7-2	TRBJ2-1	NA	CASSNRRGLVSREQFF	TGTGCCAGCAGCAATCGCAGGGGCCTTGTTTCTAGGGAGCAGTTCTTC
TRBD1	TRBV2	TRBJ1-4	NA	CASSARTGGEKLFF	TGTGCCAGCAGTGCCCGGACAGGGGGTGAAAAACTGTTTTTT
TRBD1	TRBV19	TRBJ2-2	NA	CASRGTGGTGELFF	TGTGCCAGTAGGGGAACAGGGGGCACCGGGGAGCTGTTTTTT
TRBD1	TRBV25-1	TRBJ1-4	NA	CASSDLRGQGEKLFF	TGTGCCAGCAGCGACCTCAGGGGGCAGGGTGAAAAACTGTTTTTT
NA	TRBV7-9	TRBJ1-5	NA	CASGLGEQGQPQHF	TGTGCCAGCGGGTTGGGGGAACAGGGTCAGCCCCAGCATTTT
NA	TRBV28	TRBJ2-3	NA	CASSFVDTQYF	TGTGCCAGCAGTTTCGTAGATACGCAGTATTTT
NA	TRBV7-2	TRBJ2-7	NA	CASSLGTQTHYEQYF	TGTGCCAGCAGCTTAGGGACTCAAACTCACTACGAGCAGTACTTC
TRBD1	TRBV10-2	TRBJ1-1	NA	CASTAGRGLMTEAFF	TGCGCCAGCACCGCTGGCAGGGGGCTTATGACTGAAGCTTTCTTT
TRBD2	TRBV29-1	TRBJ2-7	NA	CSVGGTGASYEQYF	TGCAGCGTGGGAGGGACTGGGGCTTCCTACGAGCAGTACTTC